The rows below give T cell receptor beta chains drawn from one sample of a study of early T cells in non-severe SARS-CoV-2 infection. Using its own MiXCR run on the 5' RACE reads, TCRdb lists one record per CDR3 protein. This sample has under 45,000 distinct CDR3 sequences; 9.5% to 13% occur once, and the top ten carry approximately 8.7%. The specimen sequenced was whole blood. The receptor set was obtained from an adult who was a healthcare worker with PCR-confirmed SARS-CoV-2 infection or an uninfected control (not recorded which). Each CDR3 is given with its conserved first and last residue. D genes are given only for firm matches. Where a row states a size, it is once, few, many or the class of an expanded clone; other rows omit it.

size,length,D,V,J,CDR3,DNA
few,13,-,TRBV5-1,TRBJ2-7,CASSPRSSYEQYF,TGCGCCAGCAGCCCCAGGAGCTCCTACGAGCAGTACTTC
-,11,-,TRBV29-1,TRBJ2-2,CSVVRTGELFF,TGCAGCGTTGTGAGAACCGGGGAGCTGTTTTTT
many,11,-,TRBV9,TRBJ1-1,CASGRAAEAFF,TGTGCCAGCGGAAGGGCGGCTGAAGCTTTCTTT
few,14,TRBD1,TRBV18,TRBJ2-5,CASSDGQGIETQYF,TGTGCCAGCTCAGATGGACAGGGGATCGAGACCCAGTACTTC
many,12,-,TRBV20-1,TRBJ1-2,CSARAHGDGYTF,TGCAGTGCTAGAGCTCACGGGGATGGCTACACCTTC
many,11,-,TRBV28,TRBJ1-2,CASGAEAGYTF,TGTGCCAGCGGAGCGGAGGCAGGCTACACCTTC
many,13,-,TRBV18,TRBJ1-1,CASSPVRGSEAFF,TGTGCCAGCTCACCCGTTCGCGGTTCTGAAGCTTTCTTT
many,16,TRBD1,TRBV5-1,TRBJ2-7,CASSLTARDRGSEQYF,TGCGCCAGCAGCTTAACCGCCCGGGACAGGGGGTCCGAGCAGTACTTC
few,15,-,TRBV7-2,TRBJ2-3,CASSYGRITADTQYF,TGTGCCAGCAGCTATGGACGCATTACGGCAGATACGCAGTATTTT
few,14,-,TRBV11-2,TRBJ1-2,CASSLVIGADGYTF,TGTGCCAGCAGCTTAGTAATCGGGGCTGATGGCTACACCTTC
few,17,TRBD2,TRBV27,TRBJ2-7,CASSLWRGGAKYVEQYF,TGTGCCAGCAGTTTATGGCGGGGAGGGGCGAAATATGTCGAGCAGTACTTC
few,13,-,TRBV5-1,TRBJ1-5,CASSLGPGQPQHF,TGCGCCAGCAGTTTGGGGCCAGGACAGCCCCAGCATTTT
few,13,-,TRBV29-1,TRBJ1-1,CSVEDTMNTEAFF,TGCAGCGTTGAGGACACGATGAACACTGAAGCTTTCTTT
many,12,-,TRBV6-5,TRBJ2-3,CASRRDRGTQYF,TGTGCCAGCAGGAGGGACCGGGGTACGCAGTATTTT
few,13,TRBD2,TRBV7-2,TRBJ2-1,CASSSGTSFEQFF,TGTGCCAGCAGCTCAGGGACTAGCTTTGAGCAGTTCTTC
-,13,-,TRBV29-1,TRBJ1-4,CSAEGREREKLFF,TGCAGCGCCGAAGGCAGGGAAAGAGAAAAACTGTTTTTT
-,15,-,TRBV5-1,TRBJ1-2,CASSEDHNGNYGYTF,TGCGCCAGCAGTGAAGACCATAACGGTAACTATGGCTACACCTTC
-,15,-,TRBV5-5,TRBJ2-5,CASSLEGSGQETQYF,TGTGCCAGCAGCTTGGAGGGTTCCGGACAAGAGACCCAGTACTTC
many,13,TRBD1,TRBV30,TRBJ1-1,CAWNRDRGTEAFF,TGTGCCTGGAATAGGGACAGGGGCACTGAAGCTTTCTTT
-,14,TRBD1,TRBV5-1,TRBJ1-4,CASTRQGAGEKLFF,TGCGCCAGCACCCGACAGGGGGCAGGTGAAAAACTGTTTTTT
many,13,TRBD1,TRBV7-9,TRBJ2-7,CATEGQPFYEQYF,TGTGCCACCGAGGGACAGCCATTCTACGAGCAGTACTTC
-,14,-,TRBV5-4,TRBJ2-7,CASSPGLITYEQYF,TGTGCCAGCAGTCCTGGACTCATTACCTACGAGCAGTACTTC
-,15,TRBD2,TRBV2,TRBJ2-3,CASSEIAGLTDTQYF,TGTGCCAGCAGTGAAATAGCGGGGCTCACAGATACGCAGTATTTT
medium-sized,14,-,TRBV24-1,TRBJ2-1,CATSDGGDYNEQFF,TGTGCCACCAGTGATGGGGGAGATTACAATGAGCAGTTCTTC
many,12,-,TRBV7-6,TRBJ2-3,CASSDGPDTQYF,TGTGCCAGCTCCGATGGGCCAGATACGCAGTATTTT
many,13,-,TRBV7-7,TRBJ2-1,CASSLGLYNEQFF,TGTGCTAGCAGCTTGGGCCTCTACAATGAGCAGTTCTTC
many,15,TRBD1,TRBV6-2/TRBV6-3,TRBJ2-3,CASNKGQGSTDTQYF,TGTGCCAGCAATAAGGGACAGGGGAGCACAGATACGCAGTATTTT
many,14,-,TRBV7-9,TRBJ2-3,CASSLDGNTDTQYF,TGTGCCAGCAGCTTAGACGGGAACACAGATACGCAGTATTTT
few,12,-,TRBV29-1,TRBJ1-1,CSVDSGSSEAFF,TGCAGCGTTGATTCGGGGAGCTCTGAAGCTTTCTTT
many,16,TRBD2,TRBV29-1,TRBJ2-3,CSGGTSGGDGTDTQYF,TGCAGCGGCGGGACTAGCGGGGGGGATGGCACAGATACGCAGTATTTT
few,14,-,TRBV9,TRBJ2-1,CASSVEGIYNEQFF,TGTGCCAGCAGCGTAGAGGGCATTTACAATGAGCAGTTCTTC
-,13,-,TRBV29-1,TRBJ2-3,CSVEGPPPDTQYF,TGCAGCGTTGAAGGGCCCCCCCCCGATACGCAGTATTTT
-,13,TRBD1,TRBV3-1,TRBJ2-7,CASSRDRGHEQYF,TGTGCCAGCAGCCGAGACAGGGGCCACGAGCAGTACTTC
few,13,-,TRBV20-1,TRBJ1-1,CSARAQGNTEAFF,TGCAGTGCTAGAGCCCAGGGGAACACTGAAGCTTTCTTT
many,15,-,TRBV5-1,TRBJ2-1,CASSFEDSSYNEQFF,TGCGCCAGCAGCTTCGAAGACAGCTCCTACAATGAGCAGTTCTTC
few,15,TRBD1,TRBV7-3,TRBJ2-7,CASTHGAGGPYEQYF,TGTGCCAGCACCCACGGGGCAGGGGGCCCCTACGAGCAGTACTTC
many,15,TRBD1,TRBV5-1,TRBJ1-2,CASSSDPTGDYGYTF,TGCGCCAGCAGCTCCGACCCAACAGGGGACTATGGCTACACCTTC
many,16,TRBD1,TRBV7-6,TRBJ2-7,CASSRPKGDSSYEQYF,TGTGCCAGCAGCCGACCTAAAGGGGACAGCTCCTACGAGCAGTACTTC
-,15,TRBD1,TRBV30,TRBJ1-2,CAWSLDRGVGYGYTF,TGTGCCTGGAGCCTGGACAGGGGGGTTGGCTATGGCTACACCTTC
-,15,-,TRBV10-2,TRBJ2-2,CASRDWGTNTGELFF,TGCGCCTCGAGGGATTGGGGCACGAACACCGGGGAGCTGTTTTTT
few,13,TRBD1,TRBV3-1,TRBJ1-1,CASSQGGGAWAFF,TGTGCCAGCAGCCAAGGAGGGGGCGCTTGGGCTTTCTTT